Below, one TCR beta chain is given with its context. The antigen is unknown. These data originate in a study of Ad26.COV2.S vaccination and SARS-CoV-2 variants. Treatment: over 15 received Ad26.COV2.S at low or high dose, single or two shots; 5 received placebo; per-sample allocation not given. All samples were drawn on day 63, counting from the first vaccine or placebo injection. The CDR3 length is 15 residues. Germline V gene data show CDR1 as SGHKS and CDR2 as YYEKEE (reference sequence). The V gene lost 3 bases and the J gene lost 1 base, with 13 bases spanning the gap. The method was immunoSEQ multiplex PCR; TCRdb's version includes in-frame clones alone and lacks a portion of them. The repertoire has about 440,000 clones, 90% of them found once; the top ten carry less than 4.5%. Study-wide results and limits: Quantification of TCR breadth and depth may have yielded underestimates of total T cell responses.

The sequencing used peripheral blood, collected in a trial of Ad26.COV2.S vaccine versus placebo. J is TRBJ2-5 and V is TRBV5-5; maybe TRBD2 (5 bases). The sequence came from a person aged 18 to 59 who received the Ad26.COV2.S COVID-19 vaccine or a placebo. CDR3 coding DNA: TGTGCCAGCAGCTCATCCCCAACTAGCCAAGAGACCCAGTACTTC. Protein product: CASSSSPTSQETQYF.